Shown below are 5 T cell receptor beta chains from a single sample sequenced in a study of long-term antiretroviral therapy in people with HIV. Runs used v3.0 of the immunoSEQ assay and were done at survey level. TCRdb's table, derived via immunoSEQ multiplex PCR, lists solely in-frame clones and lacks some. The sample records roughly 19,000 clones, 80% to 90% being singletons. The source material was unsorted PBMCs, sampled 2.1 years after starting antiretroviral therapy. The receptors stem from a man between 18 and 35 years old with HIV.

This clone occurred once. The rearrangement links TRBV5-8 to TRBJ2-1; a possible D gene is TRBD2 (7 bases). Germline values: CDR1 SGHTS, CDR2 YDEGEE. V lost 2 bases and J 5 bases, leaving 20 bases between the germline ends. The CDR3 spans 17 residues. CDR3 in DNA: TGTGCCAGCAGCTTTGGACTAGGACAGTCCCACGACAATGAGCAGTTCTTC. It codes for CASSFGLGQSHDNEQFF.

The chain has TRBV7-8 and TRBJ2-7; 9 nucleotides match TRBD1. CDR1 and CDR2 (germline): SGHVS, FQNEAQ. The CDR3 extends over 15 amino acids. Trimming took 3 bases from V and 4 from J; bases not matched to a gene: 7. In DNA, the CDR3 is TGTGCCAGCAGCTTGACCGGGACAGGGAGGTACGAGCAGTACTTC. Protein: CASSLTGTGRYEQYF.

The V and J genes are TRBV10-3 and TRBJ2-7; D might be TRBD1 (8 bases). Germline CDR1 is ENHRY and CDR2 is SYGVKD. The CDR3 has 14 residues. V was shortened by 6 bases and J by 4 bases, with 16 bases between the two germline ends. CDR3 DNA sequence: TGTGCCATCAGAGGAGACAGGGGAGGGTACGAGCAGTACTTC. It codes for CAIRGDRGGYEQYF.

This clone was recorded a few times. This rearrangement joins TRBV11-3 to TRBJ2-3, with 8 bases that match TRBD2. J gave up 2 bases and V 3 bases, and 4 bases lay outside the gene matches. CDR1 and CDR2 from the germline V gene are SGHNT and YENEEA. CDR3 length equals 15 residues. The CDR3 sequence: CASSFREGDTDTQYF. The CDR3 DNA is TGTGCCAGCAGCTTTCGGGAGGGAGACACAGATACGCAGTATTTT.

The chain joins TRBV4-1 to TRBJ2-7; the D is unclear. The V end was cut by 1 base, the J end by 0 bases, with 4 bases between. The CDR3 spans 13 residues. Germline lookup yields CDR1 MGHRA and CDR2 YSYEKL. CDR3 region: CASSQVYSYEQYF. The CDR3 coding sequence is TGCGCCAGCAGCCAAGTCTACTCCTACGAGCAGTACTTC.